The clone carrying this TCR beta chain appeared a few times. The entry originates in a study of blood T cell repertoires in COVID-19. Study context: The origin of the acute and convalescent COVID-19 samples was the United States, Italy and Spain. Nucleic acid was either cDNA or gDNA, and it came from T cells, B-cell-depleted T cells, or PBMCs.

The germline V gene has CDR1 MNHEY and CDR2 SVGEGT. This CDR3 comprises 16 residues. Trimming at V came to 6 bases and at J to 5 bases, leaving 10 bases not matched to a gene. In the original analysis: By means of reference gene primer amplification, nucleated cell counts were estimated. Method: immunoSEQ multiplex PCR; TCRdb's copy keeps in-frame clones and lacks some. V and J calls and clone size are those listed in that table; D and trimming were worked out from the DNA. The table includes about 120,000 clones, approximately 80% detected once. The chain joins TRBV6-2 or TRBV6-3 to TRBJ2-2; 9 bases line up with TRBD1. Sample: peripheral blood. This TCR derives from a man aged 65-85 years with acute or convalescent COVID-19. CDR3 region: CASSPLGTGRTGELFF. The CDR3 DNA follows: TGTGCCAGCAGCCCTCTAGGGACAGGGCGGACCGGGGAGCTGTTTTTT.